The rows below give T cell receptor beta chains drawn from one sample of a study of blood T cell repertoires in COVID-19. The table came from immunoSEQ multiplex PCR; TCRdb's copy has only in-frame clones and leaves some out. The sample records roughly 200,000 clones, nearly 90% being singletons. Sequencing input: peripheral blood. The source is a man between 60 and 75 years old with active or convalescent COVID-19. CDR3s include the opening cysteine and the closing phenylalanine or tryptophan. D genes are given only for firm matches. The listing skips clone size in some rows; elsewhere it reads once, few, many or a size class.

cdr3_aa cdr3_nt d_call v_call clone_size j_call
CASSPTTGAEETQYF TGCGCCAGCAGCCCAACGACAGGGGCGGAAGAGACCCAGTACTTC TRBD1 TRBV5-1 NA TRBJ2-5
CASSDDSRADGETQYF TGTGCCAGCAGTGACGACAGCCGGGCCGATGGGGAGACCCAGTACTTC NA TRBV6-1 NA TRBJ2-5
CASSQDSFSGNTIYF TGTGCCAGCAGCCAGGACAGCTTCTCTGGAAACACCATATATTTT NA TRBV2 NA TRBJ1-3
CASYGGSMNTEAFF TGTGCCAGCTATGGAGGCTCGATGAACACTGAAGCTTTCTTT NA TRBV6-5 NA TRBJ1-1
CATSDPLGELGQETQYF TGTGCCACCAGTGATCCTCTTGGGGAGTTGGGACAAGAGACCCAGTACTTC NA TRBV24-1 once TRBJ2-5
CASSIWGGEQFF TGTGCCAGTAGTATTTGGGGGGGTGAGCAGTTCTTC TRBD2 TRBV19 NA TRBJ2-1
CASSQRIGRADTQYF TGTGCCAGCAGCCAACGGATAGGGCGGGCGGATACGCAGTATTTT NA TRBV14 NA TRBJ2-3
CASSVGLAADTQYF TGTGCCAGCAGCGTAGGACTAGCGGCAGATACGCAGTATTTT TRBD2 TRBV9 NA TRBJ2-3
CASKLAGGSTDTQYF TGCGCCAGCAAGTTAGCGGGGGGGAGCACAGATACGCAGTATTTT TRBD2 TRBV10-2 NA TRBJ2-3
CASFTGDGKTQYF TGTGCCAGCTTTACAGGTGATGGAAAGACCCAGTACTTC NA TRBV6-6 NA TRBJ2-5
CASSLGPTETQYF TGTGCCAGCAGCTTAGGTCCTACGGAGACCCAGTACTTC NA TRBV7-9 NA TRBJ2-5
CASSGQRNTGELFF TGTGCCAGCAGCGGACAGAGGAACACCGGGGAGCTGTTTTTT NA TRBV11-2 NA TRBJ2-2
CASSSQGYGYTF TGTGCCAGCAGCTCCCAGGGTTATGGCTACACCTTC NA TRBV7-9 NA TRBJ1-2
CAISDDSEKLFF TGTGCCATCAGTGACGACAGTGAAAAACTGTTTTTT NA TRBV10-3 NA TRBJ1-4
CASSQVDSYNEQFF TGTGCCAGCAGCCAAGTGGACAGCTACAATGAGCAGTTCTTC NA TRBV3-1/TRBV3-2 NA TRBJ2-1
CASSYREGVGNEQFF TGTGCCAGCAGTTATAGGGAGGGGGTCGGGAATGAGCAGTTCTTC NA TRBV6-5 NA TRBJ2-1
CASSRLGTTSGGYNEQFF TGTGCCAGCAGCCGCTTAGGTACCACTAGCGGGGGGTACAATGAGCAGTTCTTC TRBD2 TRBV5-6 NA TRBJ2-1
CASSPTLGAETQYF TGTGCCAGCTCACCAACACTAGGTGCGGAGACCCAGTACTTC NA TRBV18 NA TRBJ2-5
CASNSQGGSYNSPLHF TGTGCCAGCAACTCTCAGGGGGGCTCCTATAATTCACCCCTCCACTTT TRBD1 TRBV2 once TRBJ1-6
CASSGTLNYGYTF TGTGCCAGCAGCGGGACACTAAACTATGGCTACACCTTC NA TRBV11-2 NA TRBJ1-2
CASSETGLRTF TGTGCCAGCAGCGAGACAGGGCTTCGCACCTTC TRBD1 TRBV2 NA TRBJ1-2
CASSLEGEGSGYTF TGCGCCAGCAGCTTGGAAGGGGAGGGTAGTGGCTACACCTTC NA TRBV5-1 NA TRBJ1-2
CASSLRDRDTDTQYF TGTGCCAGCAGTCTCCGGGACAGGGACACAGATACGCAGTATTTT TRBD1 TRBV6-4 NA TRBJ2-3
CASSLERTENSPLHF TGCGCCAGCAGCTTGGAGCGGACAGAAAATTCACCCCTCCACTTT NA TRBV5-1 NA TRBJ1-6
CASSPAGDRDSPLHF TGCGCCAGCAGCCCCGCAGGGGATAGGGATTCACCCCTCCACTTT NA TRBV5-1 NA TRBJ1-6
CASSPRTGTGSGNTIYF TGTGCCAGCTCACCTAGAACCGGGACAGGGTCTGGAAACACCATATATTTT TRBD1 TRBV18 NA TRBJ1-3
CASTPAGTGPGYGYTF TGTGCCAGCACCCCTGCGGGGACAGGGCCTGGCTATGGCTACACCTTC TRBD1 TRBV5-4 NA TRBJ1-2
CASSLRGGSMYTGELFF TGTGCCAGCTCACTACGAGGGGGAAGCATGTACACCGGGGAGCTGTTTTTT NA TRBV18 NA TRBJ2-2
CASSRLGMTGDSSPLHF TGTGCCAGCAGTCGATTGGGCATGACAGGGGATAGTTCACCCCTCCACTTT TRBD1 TRBV2 NA TRBJ1-6
CASSLLGTSGGFGELFF TGTGCCAGCAGCCTACTGGGGACTAGCGGGGGGTTCGGGGAGCTGTTTTTT TRBD2 TRBV7-8 NA TRBJ2-2
CASSGYTTGYSNQPQHF TGTGCCAGCAGTGGCTATACGACAGGTTATAGCAATCAGCCCCAGCATTTT NA TRBV2 NA TRBJ1-5
CASSLDPPVPANYGYTF TGTGCCAGCAGCTTAGATCCACCCGTTCCGGCTAACTATGGCTACACCTTC NA TRBV11-3 NA TRBJ1-2
CATLGVRGPRKASNTGELFF TGTGCCACCCTCGGGGTCAGGGGCCCGCGGAAGGCCTCGAACACCGGGGAGCTGTTTTTT NA TRBV19 few TRBJ2-2
CASKGGYYGYTF TGTGCCAGCAAAGGGGGCTACTATGGCTACACCTTC TRBD1 TRBV12-3/TRBV12-4 NA TRBJ1-2
CASSQAGFGTEAFF TGTGCCAGCAGCCAAGCGGGTTTCGGCACTGAAGCTTTCTTT NA TRBV3-1/TRBV3-2 once TRBJ1-1
CAIRADRGQNEQFF TGTGCCATCAGAGCTGACAGGGGGCAGAATGAGCAGTTCTTC TRBD1 TRBV10-3 NA TRBJ2-1
CASRRQGANTEAFF TGCGCCAGCAGGAGACAGGGGGCGAACACTGAAGCTTTCTTT TRBD1 TRBV5-1 NA TRBJ1-1
CASSDRGPAKNIQYF TGTGCCAGCAGCGACAGGGGACCGGCCAAAAACATTCAGTACTTC TRBD1 TRBV2 NA TRBJ2-4
CASSPQGIKDEQYF TGTGCCAGCAGTCCCCAGGGTATTAAGGACGAGCAGTACTTC NA TRBV6-5 NA TRBJ2-7
CASSPTGDSNSPLHF TGTGCCAGCAGTCCAACGGGGGATTCTAATTCACCCCTCCACTTT NA TRBV27 NA TRBJ1-6
CASSITGLSYTF TGTGCCAGTAGTATCACAGGGCTGAGCTACACCTTC NA TRBV19 NA TRBJ1-2
CASSYTTGRETQYF TGTGCCAGCAGTTACACAACCGGCAGGGAGACCCAGTACTTC NA TRBV6-5 NA TRBJ2-5
CATWGTGGYSGANVLTF TGTGCCACCTGGGGAACAGGGGGGTACTCTGGGGCCAACGTCCTGACTTTC TRBD1 TRBV3-1/TRBV3-2 NA TRBJ2-6
CATGTGENYGYTF TGTGCCACCGGGACAGGTGAAAACTATGGCTACACCTTC TRBD1 TRBV15 once TRBJ1-2
CASTYIGKGVADTQYF TGCGCCAGCACCTATATAGGGAAGGGGGTAGCAGATACGCAGTATTTT NA TRBV5-1 NA TRBJ2-3
CASSESSGNQPQHF TGTGCCAGCAGTGAATCGTCGGGTAATCAGCCCCAGCATTTT NA TRBV2 NA TRBJ1-5
CASSHAGDPEAFF TGCGCCAGCAGCCATGCCGGTGATCCTGAAGCTTTCTTT NA TRBV4-1 NA TRBJ1-1
CASSRTGRSGGYTF TGTGCCAGTAGTAGAACAGGGAGATCTGGTGGCTACACCTTC NA TRBV19 NA TRBJ1-2